This TCR beta chain is from a study of blood T cell repertoires in COVID-19. Germline V lookup: CDR1 MNHNS, CDR2 SASEGT. This CDR3 region has 16 residues. V shed 4 bases and J 4 bases; nucleotides not matched to a gene: 9. Under the authors' procedure: Reference gene primers were amplified, and this amplification served to estimate nucleated cell counts. Generated by immunoSEQ multiplex PCR, the TCRdb table keeps only in-frame clones and is missing some. The DNA was the basis for D and trimming; V, J and clone size are from that table. The sample contains tens of thousands of clones, roughly 80% of which appear only once.

The receptor was isolated from a man between 60 and 75 years old in a cohort sampled during active COVID-19. The source material was peripheral blood. The chain couples TRBV6-1 to TRBJ1-5, with 8 positions matching TRBD1. CDR3 bases: TGTGCCAGCAGTGGCCCCGGGACAGGTCATAATCAGCCCCAGCATTTT. Encoded protein: CASSGPGTGHNQPQHF.